Reported below is one TCR beta chain. What it binds is not known. The data are from a study of T cell repertoires in cytomegalovirus infection. Deletions cut 4 bases from V and 5 bases from J, with 13 bases between. The CDR3 is 14 residues long. Germline CDR1 and CDR2: LGHDT and YNNKEL (reference sequence). Study results and limitations: CMV carriers with the relevant HLA were identified by cumulative public TCR beta family frequency. HLA-C-restricted TCR beta clonotypes specific for CMV led the ex vivo response.

One entry per CDR3 protein results from TCRdb running MiXCR on the reads. This table holds hundreds of thousands of distinct CDR3 sequences, approximately 40% found once. Here the sequenced sample was cultured PBMCs, taken from culture after CMV antigen stimulation. This chain joins TRBV3-1 and TRBJ2-3; the D is unclear. The receptor's source is a human donor in good health (CMV status not recorded). Some clones in this sample may be carry-over from other donors' samples. CDR3 DNA: TGTGCCAGCAGCCGTGACACTACGGGAGATACGCAGTATTTT. It encodes CASSRDTTGDTQYF.